The clone carrying this T cell receptor (beta chain) appeared a single time. Antigen unknown. These data come from a study of T cell responses to AZD1222 COVID-19 vaccine. The study's findings and limits: All repertoire sampling was performed exclusively after the peak T cell response.

V lost 0 bases, J lost 5 bases, and 14 bases lay in between. CDR3 size: 15 residues. Sequencing was performed with immunoSEQ multiplex PCR; in TCRdb, only in-frame clones are kept and a portion is missing. Of more than 80,000 clones detected, around 90% appear once; the ten largest clones hold 5% to 6%. The material sequenced was peripheral blood, taken on day 0 of AZD1222 vaccination. The TCR comes from an adult in good health. The chain is built from TRBV23-1 and TRBJ2-7; D may be TRBD1 or TRBD2 (5 bases each). TRBV23-1 is marked as an open reading frame, function uncertain. CDR3 region: CASSQSRAGNHEQYF. CDR3 bases: TGCGCCAGCAGTCAATCGCGGGCAGGGAACCACGAGCAGTACTTC.